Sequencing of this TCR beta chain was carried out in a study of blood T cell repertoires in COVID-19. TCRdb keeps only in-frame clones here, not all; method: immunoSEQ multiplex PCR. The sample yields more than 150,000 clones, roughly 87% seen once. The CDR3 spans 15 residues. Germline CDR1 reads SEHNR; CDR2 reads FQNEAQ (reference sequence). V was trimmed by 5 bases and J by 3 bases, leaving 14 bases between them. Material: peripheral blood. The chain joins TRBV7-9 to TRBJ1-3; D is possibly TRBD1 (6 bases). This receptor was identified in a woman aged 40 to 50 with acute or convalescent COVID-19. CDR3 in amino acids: CASSQRQDFGNTIYF. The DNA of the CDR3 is TGTGCCAGCAGCCAGCGACAGGACTTTGGAAACACCATATATTTT.